The TCR beta chain described here comes from a study of identical twins. Unique molecular identifiers were present on cDNA, and template switching added a universal primer site. TCRdb passed the 5' RACE reads through MiXCR, listing each CDR3 protein once. Of roughly 720,000 distinct CDR3 sequences listed, over 15% are singletons. Findings of the study overall: Because invariant MAIT and iNKT cells could be present, zero-insertion analyses could be partly confounded.

The table lists this clonotype with a few counts. The antigen is undetermined. This CDR3 contains 16 residues. V lost 0 bases and J lost 6; bases outside the gene matches: 5. The V gene's germline CDR1 is LGHNA and CDR2 YSLEER. The sample was also linked to a second study, of T cells expressing NK-cell markers. That publication notes: About 1.0-7.0% of CD8+ T cells in more than five donors belonged to dominant NKG2C+ clonotypes. HCMV specificity of the expanded NKG2C+ T cell clones stayed unclear.

This clonotype was obtained from a woman in her late teens or twenties in good health. What was sequenced was PBMCs. The V and J genes are TRBV4-3 and TRBJ1-6; 7 bases map to TRBD1. CDR3 protein: CASSQEVRGFNSPLHF. The CDR3 DNA reads TGCGCCAGCAGCCAAGAAGTCAGGGGGTTTAATTCACCCCTCCACTTT.